The rows below give T cell receptor beta chains drawn from one sample of a study of post-analysis software for immune sequencing data. TCRdb independently ran MiXCR on the PCR reads; one entry per CDR3 protein. The sample consists of under 900,000 distinct CDR3 sequences, roughly 50% of them appearing once. The sample comprised blood. These receptors all come from a girl aged 5 to 17 with multiple sclerosis. Each CDR3 is given with its conserved first and last residue. The D gene is left open where the match is weak. Where a row states a size, it is once, few, many or the class of an expanded clone; other rows omit it.

D gene,V gene,J gene,clone size,CDR3 DNA,CDR3 protein
TRBD2,TRBV7-3,TRBJ2-1,few,TGTGCCAGCAGCCCTCTCGGGGGAGGGACCTACAATGAGCAGTTCTTC,CASSPLGGGTYNEQFF
-,TRBV6-1,TRBJ2-4,-,TGTGCCAGCAGACAAGGAGGGGCGGGGAGACCGGGTAACATTCAGTACTTC,CASRQGGAGRPGNIQYF
-,TRBV21-1,TRBJ2-3,-,TGTGCCAGCAGCAAAGGGAAAATCCCTAGCACAGATACGCAGTATTTT,CASSKGKIPSTDTQYF
TRBD2,TRBV5-1,TRBJ2-3,few,TGCGCCAGCAGCTTCCTTGGGACTAGCGGGAAAGATACGCAGTATTTT,CASSFLGTSGKDTQYF
-,TRBV11-2,TRBJ2-7,-,TGTGCCAGCAGCTTTTATAGCGCAACCTACGAGCAGTACTTC,CASSFYSATYEQYF
-,TRBV20-1,TRBJ2-7,few,TGCAGTGCTAGAGGGGTAGCCCTCGAGCAGTACTTC,CSARGVALEQYF
TRBD1,TRBV5-1,TRBJ2-7,-,TGCGCCAGCAGTTATCAAGGGACAGGGACCTACGAGCAGTACTTC,CASSYQGTGTYEQYF
TRBD2,TRBV5-1,TRBJ2-1,-,TGCGCCAGCAGGAGGACTAGCGGGCGCAATGAGCAGTTCTTC,CASRRTSGRNEQFF
-,TRBV5-1,TRBJ2-5,few,TGCGCCAGCAGCCAAGATGCGGCTCTGCGGACCCAGTACTTC,CASSQDAALRTQYF
-,TRBV7-2,TRBJ2-1,once,TGTGCCGGCAGCTTCTGGACGGAGAGCTACAATGAGCAGTTCTTC,CAGSFWTESYNEQFF
-,TRBV20-1,TRBJ2-3,-,TGCAGTGCTAGAGTACGGGGGATAGGCACAGATACGCAGTATTTT,CSARVRGIGTDTQYF
TRBD1,TRBV5-5,TRBJ2-7,few,TGTGCCAGCAGCCCACAACCGGGACAGCCGTCCTACGAGCAGTACTTC,CASSPQPGQPSYEQYF
TRBD2,TRBV6-6,TRBJ2-3,once,TGTGCCAGCAAAGCGGGAGTGTCAGCAGATACACAGTATTTT,CASKAGVSADTQYF
TRBD2,TRBV9,TRBJ2-7,-,TGTGCCAGCAGGTTAGCGGGAACGAGTGGGGAGCAGTACTTC,CASRLAGTSGEQYF
-,TRBV9,TRBJ2-5,-,TGTGCCAGCAGCCTAAGTGTTGGACATGCGGAGACCCAGTACTTC,CASSLSVGHAETQYF
TRBD2,TRBV20-1,TRBJ2-5,few,TGCAGTGCTAGAGATCCGGTTCAAGTGGGGGGGAGTCAAGAGACCCAGTACTTC,CSARDPVQVGGSQETQYF
-,TRBV20-1,TRBJ2-7,-,TGCAGTGCTATGGGACACGACTCCTACGAGCAGTACTTC,CSAMGHDSYEQYF
TRBD2,TRBV6-6,TRBJ2-7,-,TGTGCCGTGATTGTTGGCGCGGGAGTACGGTACGAGCAGTACTTC,CAVIVGAGVRYEQYF
-,TRBV12-3/TRBV12-4,TRBJ2-7,-,TGTGCCAGCGCCCCTAGGGGCACGGGGACCTACGAGCAGTACTTC,CASAPRGTGTYEQYF
-,TRBV7-2,TRBJ1-2,-,TGTGCCAGCAGCAGCTTAGGGGGGAGCTATGGCTACACCTTC,CASSSLGGSYGYTF
-,TRBV20-1,TRBJ2-5,-,TGCAGTGCTAGCTTGGGTTCGGGACAAGAGACCCAGTACTTC,CSASLGSGQETQYF
-,TRBV4-1,TRBJ2-7,-,TGCGCCAGCAGCCAAGCCCCGGAAAGGAGCTCCTACGAGCAGTACTTC,CASSQAPERSSYEQYF
TRBD2,TRBV4-1,TRBJ2-3,-,TGCGCCAGCAGCCCTTATTTAGTGGGAGGGCCGGGGGATACGCAGTATTTT,CASSPYLVGGPGDTQYF
TRBD1,TRBV16,TRBJ1-2,-,TGTGCCAGCAGCACTAGGGACAGCACCTATGGCTACACCTTC,CASSTRDSTYGYTF
TRBD2,TRBV5-1,TRBJ2-1,-,TGCGCCAGCAGCTCTTCTCTAGCGGGGGGCCCTAATGAGCAGTTCTTC,CASSSSLAGGPNEQFF
-,TRBV7-9,TRBJ1-2,-,TGTGCCAGCAGCTCAGGAGGGGACTTTAACTATGGCTACACCTTC,CASSSGGDFNYGYTF
TRBD2,TRBV5-1,TRBJ2-1,-,TGCGCCAGCAGCTTTAGCGGGAGCGTGAATGAGCAGTTCTTC,CASSFSGSVNEQFF
TRBD2,TRBV7-9,TRBJ2-1,-,TGTGCCAGCGCCACGACTAGCATCAATGAGCAGTTCTTC,CASATTSINEQFF
-,TRBV5-1,TRBJ2-1,few,TGCGCCAGCAGCTTGGTTCCAGGGGTGGGAACCAATGAGCAGTTCTTC,CASSLVPGVGTNEQFF
-,TRBV10-2,TRBJ1-1,-,TGCGCCAGCAGTAGGGGGTGGAGACTGTCCCCCTTAGGAGCTTTCTTT,CASSRGWRLSPLGAFF
-,TRBV27,TRBJ2-7,-,TGTGCCAGCAGTTTATGGGGGGAAGTAGGACAGTCTAAAAACGAGCAGTACTTC,CASSLWGEVGQSKNEQYF
-,TRBV14,TRBJ2-1,-,TGTGCCAGCAGCCTGTCCGGCGGGACTCCTTACAATGAGCAGTTCTTC,CASSLSGGTPYNEQFF
-,TRBV30,TRBJ2-7,-,TGTGCCTGGAGTGCGGGGCAGGCCTACGAGCAGTACTTC,CAWSAGQAYEQYF
-,TRBV20-1,TRBJ2-1,once,TGCAGTGCTGAGGGGGGGAGGGGGGATGAGCAGTTCTTC,CSAEGGRGDEQFF
TRBD2,TRBV12-3/TRBV12-4,TRBJ2-6,-,TGTGCCAGCAGTCTCACTAGCGGGATAAATGGGGCCAACGTCCTGACTTTC,CASSLTSGINGANVLTF
TRBD1,TRBV4-1,TRBJ1-5,once,TGCGCCAGCAGCCAAGGGACAGGGGCGGACCAGCCCCAGCATTTT,CASSQGTGADQPQHF
TRBD1,TRBV10-1,TRBJ2-6,-,TGCGCCAGCAGTACAGGGGGCCTCCGGGATGGGGCCAACGTCCTGACTTTC,CASSTGGLRDGANVLTF
TRBD1,TRBV15,TRBJ1-2,few,TGTGCCACCAGCAAGGTCGTCGGGACAGGGCCCTATGGCTACACCTTC,CATSKVVGTGPYGYTF
TRBD2,TRBV29-1,TRBJ2-7,-,TGCAGCGCCGGAGGGACTAGCGGCTCCTACGAGCAGTACTTC,CSAGGTSGSYEQYF